This is a list of T cell receptor beta chains from one sample in a study of beta chain features in type 1 diabetes. This table comes from immunoSEQ multiplex PCR, and its TCRdb copy is limited to in-frame clones, with some not included. The sample records approximately 30,000 clones, around three fifths being singletons. Source material: Tregs from blood. Source of these receptors: a woman in her 30s with type 1 diabetes. The CDR3 runs from the conserved cysteine through the conserved F or W. Each record gives: D gene, V gene, J gene, clone size, CDR3 protein, CDR3 DNA. D genes are given only for firm matches. The size entry is marked missing in some rows and otherwise reads once, few, many or a size class.

-	TRBV28	TRBJ2-7	-	CASSPPTEREQYF	TGTGCCAGCAGCCCGCCGACAGAGCGCGAGCAGTACTTC
-	TRBV15	TRBJ2-7	once	CATSRDPTSSYEQYF	TGTGCCACCAGCAGAGATCCTACGTCGTCCTACGAGCAGTACTTC
TRBD2	TRBV27	TRBJ2-7	-	CASSLIGGSGYYEQYF	TGTGCCAGCAGTTTGATTGGCGGGAGCGGGTATTACGAGCAGTACTTC
-	TRBV4-1	TRBJ1-5	-	CASSREGGNQPQHF	TGCGCCAGCAGCCGAGAAGGGGGCAATCAGCCCCAGCATTTT
TRBD2	TRBV6-5	TRBJ2-3	few	CASTRWGGTQYF	TGTGCCAGCACCAGGTGGGGGGGTACGCAGTATTTT
-	TRBV9	TRBJ1-1	-	CASSVAGFTEAFF	TGTGCCAGCAGCGTGGCAGGGTTCACTGAAGCTTTCTTT
-	TRBV10-2	TRBJ1-1	-	CASLRAGDMNTEAFF	TGCGCCAGCCTTCGGGCAGGGGATATGAACACTGAAGCTTTCTTT
-	TRBV7-6	TRBJ2-7	medium-sized	CASSWGGGRMYEQYF	TGTGCCAGCAGCTGGGGGGGCGGGAGAATGTACGAGCAGTACTTC
-	TRBV6-5	TRBJ2-3	-	CASSHRPGNTQYF	TGTGCCAGCAGTCATCGGCCGGGAAATACGCAGTATTTT
-	TRBV19	TRBJ2-7	-	CASSIRGYRTYEQYF	TGTGCCAGTAGTATTAGGGGCTACAGGACCTACGAGCAGTACTTC
-	TRBV5-1	TRBJ2-7	-	CASSGDNDYEQYF	TGCGCCAGCAGCGGGGACAACGACTACGAGCAGTACTTC
TRBD1	TRBV29-1	TRBJ1-2	-	CSVTGTGGIGYTF	TGCAGCGTTACCGGGACAGGGGGTATTGGCTACACCTTC
-	TRBV5-1	TRBJ2-2	-	CASSLATSLGELFF	TGCGCCAGCAGCTTGGCCACTTCACTGGGGGAGCTGTTTTTT
TRBD1	TRBV2	TRBJ1-1	-	CASIGTGTLEAFF	TGTGCCAGCATTGGGACAGGGACCCTTGAAGCTTTCTTT
TRBD2	TRBV10-1	TRBJ2-7	-	CAKPSGTRSYEQYF	TGCGCCAAACCCTCCGGGACTAGAAGTTACGAGCAGTACTTC
-	TRBV6-1	TRBJ2-7	-	CASKAAWPFTYEQYF	TGTGCCAGCAAGGCGGCTTGGCCATTCACCTACGAGCAGTACTTC
-	TRBV18	TRBJ1-2	-	CASSVGAVYGYTF	TGTGCCAGCTCGGTTGGGGCAGTCTATGGCTACACCTTC
TRBD2	TRBV23-1	TRBJ2-1	-	CASSPKKYGGGSYNEQFF	TGCGCCAGCAGTCCCAAGAAGTACGGGGGGGGGTCCTACAATGAGCAGTTCTTC